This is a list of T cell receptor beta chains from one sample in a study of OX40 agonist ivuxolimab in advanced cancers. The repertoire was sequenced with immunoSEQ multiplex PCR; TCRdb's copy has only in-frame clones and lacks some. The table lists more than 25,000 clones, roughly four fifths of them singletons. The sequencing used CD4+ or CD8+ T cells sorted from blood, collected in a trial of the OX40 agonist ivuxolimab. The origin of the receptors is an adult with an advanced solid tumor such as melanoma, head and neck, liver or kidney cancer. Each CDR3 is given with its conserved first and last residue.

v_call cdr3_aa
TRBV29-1 CSVSYRDDQPQHF
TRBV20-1 CSARDLYEQFF
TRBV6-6 CASSSTQNGYTF
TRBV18 CASSRSGFQETQYF
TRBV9 CASSPVGGETQYF
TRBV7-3 CASSRGVPYNEQFF
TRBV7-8 CASIRGVKEKLFF
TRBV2 CASSVSNYGYTF
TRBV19 CASNAGTGLGYTF
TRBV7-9 CASSSSTDTQYF
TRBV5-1 CASSAPGQGRDTQYF
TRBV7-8 CASSLASYGGSPLHF
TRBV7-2 CASSLMLAGGSDTQYF
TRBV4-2 CASSQAERTTDTQYF
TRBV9 CASSVSPHTEAFF
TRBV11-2 CASSLDGGYNSPLHF
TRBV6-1 CASSEANRVNEQYF
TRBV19 CASSSGLPTLYGYTF
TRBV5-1 CASSWDITGGTETQYF
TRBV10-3 CAISESGTKGQGQETQYF
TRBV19 CASSMGTAQETQYF
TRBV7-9 CASSLSLGTEAFF
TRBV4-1 CASRPQGIANTGELFF
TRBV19 CASSILDGNNQPQHF
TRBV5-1 CASSPGGSGNTIYF
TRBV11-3 CASSTGERGTYEQYF
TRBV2 CASSALLGQPQHF
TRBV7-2 CASSLKRGGNGYTF
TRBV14 CASSQGRQAASPLHF
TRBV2 CASSVQGASSYNSPLHF
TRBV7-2 CASSLWGTGSNYGYTF
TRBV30 CAWSGGTRQYF
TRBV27 CASSARGQSYNEQFF
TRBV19 CASSILAASNQPQHF
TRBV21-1 CASSTALWGNQPQHF
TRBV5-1 CASSMNMGQKNTEAFF
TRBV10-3 CAISRPQGPNTEAFF
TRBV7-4 CASSLRKQPQHF
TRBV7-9 CASSLDGTPYGYTF
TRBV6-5 CASSYGVFTEAFF
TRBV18 CASSQTERNSPLHF
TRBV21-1 CAPRTRGNEQFF
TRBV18 CASSLDLPSSYNSPLHF
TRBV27 CASRRQPSNTGELFF
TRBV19 CASSIDLRAGELFF
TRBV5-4 CASSWDSGPEQYF
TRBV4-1 CASSPWGKDTGELFF
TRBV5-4 CASSQPDGELFF
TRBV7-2 CASTRAKIMNTEAFF
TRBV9 CLNWGRAFF
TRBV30 CAWSFSLAKNIQYF
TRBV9 CASSVWDTGELFF
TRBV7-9 CASRVDGNTEAFF
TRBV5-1 CASRRTGNYEELFF
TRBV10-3 CAIQRSGNSPLHF